One T cell receptor (beta chain) is described in this entry. This CDR3 comprises 16 residues. Germline lookup yields CDR1 SGHTS and CDR2 YDEGEE. Trimming at V came to 0 bases and at J to 9 bases, leaving 11 bases not matched to a gene. Original processing notes: Reference gene primer amplification in the assay estimated nucleated cell counts. Profiling relied on immunoSEQ multiplex PCR, and the TCRdb table lists in-frame clones only, not all of them. V and J calls and clone size are as listed in that table; D and trimming were resolved from the DNA. The sample includes about 180,000 clones, 80% to 90% of them seen just once. The entry originates in a study of blood T cell repertoires in COVID-19. Looking at the study overall: Researchers got acute and convalescent COVID-19 samples from the United States, Italy and Spain. T cells, B-cell-depleted T cells, or PBMCs provided the cDNA or gDNA that served as material.

The clonotype comes from a man between 18 and 29 years old who had recovered from COVID-19. This chain uses TRBV5-8 with TRBJ1-5; 8 bases line up with TRBD1. Sequencing was performed on peripheral blood. The CDR3 DNA is TGTGCCAGCAGCTTGGCTGGGACAGGATCTGCACGGCCCCAGCATTTT. It yields the protein CASSLAGTGSARPQHF.